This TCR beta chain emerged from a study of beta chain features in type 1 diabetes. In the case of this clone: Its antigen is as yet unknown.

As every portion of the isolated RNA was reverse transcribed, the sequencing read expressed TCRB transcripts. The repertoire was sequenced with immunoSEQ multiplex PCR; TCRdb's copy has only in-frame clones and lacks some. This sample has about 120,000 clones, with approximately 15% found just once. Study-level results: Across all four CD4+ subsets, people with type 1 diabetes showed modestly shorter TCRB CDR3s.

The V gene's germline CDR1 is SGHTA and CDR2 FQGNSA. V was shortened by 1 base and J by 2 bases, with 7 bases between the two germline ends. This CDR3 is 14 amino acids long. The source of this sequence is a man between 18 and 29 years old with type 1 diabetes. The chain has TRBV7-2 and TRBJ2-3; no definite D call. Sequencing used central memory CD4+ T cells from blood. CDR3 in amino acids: CASSLGSTTDTQYF. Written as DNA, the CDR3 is TGTGCCAGCAGCTTAGGGTCGACCACAGATACGCAGTATTTT. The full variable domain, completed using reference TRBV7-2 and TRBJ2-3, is GAGVSQSPSNKVTEKGKDVELRCDPISGHTALYWYRQSLGQGLEFLIYFQGNSAPDKSGLPSDRFSAERTGGSVSTLTIQRTQQEDSAVYLCASSLGSTTDTQYFGPGTRLTVL.